This T cell receptor beta chain was sequenced in a study of shared clonotypes between healthy human individuals (dated by TCRdb to 2018 to 2021). Broadly, across the study: The cohort included a few men and a couple of women between 18 and 49 years of age. To estimate repertoire size and how much clonotype sharing occurs between individuals, the study deeply sequenced the blood TCR repertoires of roughly 5 healthy adults. Different laboratories and diverse techniques were used to prepare libraries and sequence TCR repertoires, to increase sequencing depth and limit assay-specific biases. Between about 0.8 and 9 billion PBMCs per donor were obtained by leukapheresis. General findings and caveats noted by the study authors: Because the study included only a small number of donors, the genetic and exposure-history diversity represented was limited. Pairwise subsampling indicated that sequencing depth was expected to affect the degree of clonotype sharing among donors. Only blood was sampled, and tissue TCR repertoires likely differ from those in blood.

Taken from the germline V gene (reference sequence), the CDR1 and CDR2 loops are LNHNV and YYDKDF. V gives up 5 bases and J gives up 5 bases, and the segment between their germline ends measures 9 bases. From the cysteine up to the phenylalanine, the CDR3 has a length of 13 residues. CDR3 DNA only is kept here, 39 bases in frame from base 1. Using the deep immunoSEQ assay, TCR CDR3 regions were amplified from genomic DNA by multiplex PCR. Genomic DNA extracted from each cell subset was distributed evenly over all wells of several immunoSEQ 96-well plates, and each plate served as one replicate. Each replicate PCR for unsorted PBMC received roughly 290 ng genomic DNA, equal to 25,000 to 35,000 T cell genomes. Genomic DNA from unsorted PBMC was sequenced over ten immunoSEQ deep assay plates. Purified libraries were measured with a Qubit 3.0 fluorometer, size-checked on a Bioanalyzer 2100, and measured again with the KAPA Library Quantification kit. A separate single-read 150-cycle Illumina NextSeq 550 flow cell was used to sequence each immunoSEQ 96-well plate. The authors' analysis ran thus. Because the immunoSEQ output included only junctional sequences and no quality scores, the filtering could not be the same as the filtering used for full-length reads. To assign V/J genes and CDR3, sequences were annotated against IMGT germline references using PyIR, a Python wrapper for IgBLAST v1.9. Reads were removed for weak V/J assignments (E-value above 1e-6), missing CDR3, stop codons, out-of-frame junctions, or ambiguous translated residues. V3J clonotypes were defined as sequences sharing the same inferred V gene, J gene, and CDR3 amino acid sequence. The percentage overlap between two repertoires was calculated by dividing the number of shared unique clonotypes by the size of the smaller repertoire. Repertoire richness was assessed with RTK rarefaction, the Chao1 estimator, and Recon v2.1 estimates of unobserved clonotypes. TCRdb re-hosts the immuneACCESS table, in-frame sequences only. Its copies lack some clones; in the studies checked, an unresolved V gene accounts for under half of them, and the cause for the rest is not known. The DNA gave D and trimming, while V, J and clone size come from that table. This sample is represented by fewer than 600,000 clones; 79% of them were singletons. The ten largest clones add up to roughly 13% of the sample.

Comments on this clone: Which antigen it targets is not known. Base qualities were left out, and no much larger clone turns up one base away.

Healthy HIV-negative adults with no recently reported acute infections or vaccinations were included as donors. Only Caucasian adults living in Nashville, Tennessee, USA were represented among the donors. For unsorted samples, approximately 81 million PBMCs were counted, and genomic DNA was extracted using the QIAamp DNA Blood Mini kit. Blood was obtained by leukapheresis, after which PBMCs were separated by Ficoll-Histopaque density gradient centrifugation and cryopreserved in liquid nitrogen vapor phase. Sequenced: PBMCs. The TCR sequence derives from a woman aged 40-49 years in good health. Some clones in this sample may be carry-over from other donors' samples. The V gene is TRBV15 and the J gene is TRBJ2-2, with the identity of the D gene unclear. CDR3 protein: CATSSTLTGELFF. The bases are TGTGCCACCAGCTCGACACTAACCGGGGAGCTGTTTTTT.